The T cell receptor beta chain described here comes from a study of Ad26.COV2.S vaccination and SARS-CoV-2 variants (dated by TCRdb to the early 2020s). In terms of the full investigation: Vaccine-arm donors came from COV1001, a multicentre, randomized, double-blind, placebo-controlled phase I-IIa trial of Ad26.COV2.S in healthy adults. Trial participants were randomized into five groups of five: low-dose or high-dose Ad26.COV2.S given once or twice, or placebo on both occasions. The specificity and breadth of SARS-CoV-2-reactive T cell receptors after Ad26.COV2.S vaccination were assessed by TCRbeta repertoire sequencing. Ad26.COV2.S was administered intramuscularly at a dose of 5x10^10 or 1x10^11 viral particles, either as one shot or as two shots given 56 days apart. A total of approximately 32 samples were included in the TCR-sequenced set, comprising around 19 Ad26.COV2.S vaccine recipients, 5 placebo recipients and 8 SARS-CoV-2 convalescent individuals. Blinding of investigators to trial group allocation was maintained during experiments and outcome assessment. The research as a whole found: Comparing responses between vaccine doses or regimens was not something the study was powered to do. It was noted by the authors that total T cell responses may have been underestimated by the TCR breadth and depth analyses. Vaccine and placebo recipients had comparable non-spike TCR breadth, which fits with the vaccine containing only spike. Ad26.COV2.S recipients had higher spike-specific TCR breadth than placebo recipients (P = 0.0014). After vaccination, substantial breadth of spike-specific CD8+ and CD4+ T cell responses was reported.

The meaning of the sample's treatment or condition label: 15 to 20 received Ad26.COV2.S at low or high dose, single or two shots; about 5 received placebo; per-sample allocation not given. Repertoires of vaccine and placebo recipients were sequenced from samples taken on day 63 after the first injection. In Cohort 1b, roughly 26 adults aged 18-55 years were enrolled at a single site in Boston, USA, between 29 July and 7 August 2020. Ad26.COV2.S was a replication-incompetent adenovirus type 26 vector that expressed a prefusion-stabilized SARS-CoV-2 spike protein derived from the original Wuhan strain. V is reduced by 7 bases and J by 3 bases, leaving a spacing of 13 bases between them. CDR1 and CDR2 (SQVTM, ANQGSEA) derive from the germline V gene. There are 12 amino acids in the CDR3, from cysteine to phenylalanine inclusive. CDR3 DNA is the only sequence kept; it has 36 bases, read in frame from the first base.

The immunoSEQ Assay was the method used to sequence TCRbeta CDR3 regions. After extraction, genomic DNA underwent amplification by bias-controlled multiplex PCR, followed by high-throughput sequencing. As for the authors' bioinformatics: Collapsing and filtering of sequences were performed to quantify the absolute abundance of each unique TCRbeta CDR3 region. T cell fraction was estimated by normalizing TCRbeta template counts to usable DNA, which was measured by amplifying reference genes present in all nucleated cells. Repertoire TCRs were annotated as SARS-CoV-2-specific by exact matching of V gene, CDR3 amino acid sequence and J gene to a known reactive TCR set. The reference SARS-CoV-2 TCR set came from MIRA and was filtered for enrichment in COVID-19-positive ImmuneCODE repertoires, removing public or cross-reactive TCRs. Based on the MIRA antigens, annotated TCRs were further analysed at the level of specific ORF or position within ORF. Depth was the summed frequency of annotated unique rearrangements, while breadth was defined as annotated unique rearrangements over total unique productive rearrangements. TCR breadth was compared between groups using two-sided Wilcoxon rank-sum tests. This is the immuneACCESS table as TCRdb keeps it, with only in-frame sequences that have V and J called. A part of the clones is gone; compared with another copy, unresolved V genes explain less than half, and the rest is unexplained. The V and J calls and clone size come from that table; D and trimming were worked out from the DNA. The sample table holds roughly 350,000 clones, of which about 85% were seen once. Of the sample, 6.4% falls within the top ten clones.

As for this clone: Its antigen has not been determined. No much larger clonotype is one base removed from it; base qualities were not supplied.

Recombination connected TRBV29-1 to TRBJ2-7; a tentative D match to TRBD1 spans 7 bases. The clonotype comes from a person between 18 and 60 years old who received the Ad26.COV2.S COVID-19 vaccine or a placebo. The input for sequencing was peripheral blood, taken in a trial of Ad26.COV2.S vaccine versus placebo. For the CDR3, the sequence is CSANRGGYEQYF. The sequence in DNA is TGCAGCGCTAACAGGGGAGGCTACGAGCAGTACTTC.